This entry describes one TCR beta chain. The target antigen is unknown. The source of the sample is a study of T cells after yellow fever vaccination. General study points: Post-booster repertoires again held most primary-vaccination clones (96% CD4, roughly 88% CD8). There was a possibility that FACS-sorted repertoires contained abundant clonotypes contaminating from the bulk population.

Generation of TCR cDNA used 5'RACE template switching (which added a universal primer site and UMIs). TCRdb reprocessed the 5' RACE reads with MiXCR, giving one entry per CDR3 protein. The sample lists hundreds of thousands of distinct CDR3 sequences; approximately 13% were seen once. The CDR3 totals 16 residues. Germline V gene lookup returns CDR1 KGHDR and CDR2 SFDVKD. Losses at the gene ends were 3 bases for V and 9 bases for J; bases not matched to a gene: 11. The source was PBMCs, collected on the day of the yellow fever booster vaccination. The clonotype originates from a man aged 25-40 years who received the YFV17D yellow fever vaccine. V is TRBV24-1 and J is TRBJ2-1; 9 bases line up with TRBD2. As DNA, the CDR3 is TGTGCCACCAGTGATCCCCGAATAGCGGGAGCGGGTGAGCAGTTCTTC. Translation gives CATSDPRIAGAGEQFF.